What follows describes a single TCR beta chain. The antigen remains undetermined. The same CDR3 also results from other DNA sequences found in this sample. Between the trimmed V and J ends, which lost 0 bases and 7 bases, there was a span of 8 bases. This CDR3 region has 13 residues. Germline CDR1 is SGHRS and CDR2 is YFSETQ. These data originate in a study of shared clonotypes between healthy human individuals. Study-level points and caveats: Roughly 5% was the fraction of naive CD4 clonotypes found shared across a handful of donors.

The repertoire was sequenced with immunoSEQ multiplex PCR; TCRdb's copy has only in-frame clones and lacks some. The sample includes a few million clones, over 85% seen only once; the top ten take under 0.45%. Splitting the CD4+ cells yielded a CD45RA+ naive subset and a CD45RA-negative memory subset. Input material: naive CD4+ T cells from PBMCs. The subset denotes: CD45RA+ positively selected. This receptor was obtained from a man between 18 and 29 years old in good health. Some clones in this sample may be carry-over from other donors' samples. The V and J genes are TRBV5-1 and TRBJ1-5, with D possibly TRBD1 on 6 matching bases. The CDR3 nucleotides read TGCGCCAGCAGCTTGGAAAGGGGGCAGCCCCAGCATTTT. As protein: CASSLERGQPQHF. Combining the CDR3 with reference TRBV5-1 and TRBJ1-5 gives the whole variable domain KAGVTQTPRYLIKTRGQQVTLSCSPISGHRSVSWYQQTPGQGLQFLFEYFSETQRNKGNFPGRFSGRQFSNSRSEMNVSTLELGDSALYLCASSLERGQPQHFGDGTRLSIL.